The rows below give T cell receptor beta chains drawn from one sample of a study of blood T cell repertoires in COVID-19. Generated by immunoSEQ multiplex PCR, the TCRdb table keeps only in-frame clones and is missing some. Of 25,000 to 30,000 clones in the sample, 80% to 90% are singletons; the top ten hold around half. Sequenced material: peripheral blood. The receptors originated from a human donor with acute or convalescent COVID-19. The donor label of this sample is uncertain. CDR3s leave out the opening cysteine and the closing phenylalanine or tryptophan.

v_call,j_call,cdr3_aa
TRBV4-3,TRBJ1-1,ASSQGPGKAF
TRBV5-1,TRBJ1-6,ASSLQGADYNSPLH
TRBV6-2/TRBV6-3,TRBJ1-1,ASSGGGGWTEAF
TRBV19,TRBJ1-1,ASRRTANTEAF
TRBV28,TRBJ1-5,ASKQGAGNQPQH
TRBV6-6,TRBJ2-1,ASTEGGSYNEQF
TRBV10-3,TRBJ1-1,ASKGGPQNTEAF
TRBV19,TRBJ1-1,ASSTRQGAGAEAF
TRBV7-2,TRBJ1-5,ASSLDRGSGQPQH
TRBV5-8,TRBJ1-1,ASSLSLGRHTEAF
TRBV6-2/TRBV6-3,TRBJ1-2,ASSPNRDGYT
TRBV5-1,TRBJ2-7,ASSLTVPSYEQY
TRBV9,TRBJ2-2,ASSPRGPIDTGELF
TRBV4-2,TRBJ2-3,ASSQDRRTSGGADTQY
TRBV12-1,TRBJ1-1,ASSTRDSGLEAF
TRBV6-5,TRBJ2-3,ASTLTGFGTDTQY
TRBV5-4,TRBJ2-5,ASSLEFGTSGGVRQETQY
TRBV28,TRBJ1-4,ASSLSDRGEKLF
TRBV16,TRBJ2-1,ASSIGRSPNEQF
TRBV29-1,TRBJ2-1,SVAGGWFNEQF
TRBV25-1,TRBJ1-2,ASSQQGAAFHNYGYT
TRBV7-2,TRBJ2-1,ASSKTLAGGSYNEQF
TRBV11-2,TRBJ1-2,ASSLELLPSEGYT
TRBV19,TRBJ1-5,ASSIRGESQPQH
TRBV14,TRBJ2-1,ASSQRTGFSDEQF
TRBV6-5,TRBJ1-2,ASSEFEDYGYT
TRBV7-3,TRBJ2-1,ASSATRDRGNEQF